This T cell receptor beta chain is drawn from a study of blood T cell repertoires in COVID-19. Trimming cost V 3 bases and J 2 bases, with 4 bases left between them. The CDR3 consists of 12 residues. CDR1 is SGHTA, CDR2 FQGNSA, per germline. How the authors handled the data: Scientists estimated how many nucleated cells there were by amplifying reference gene primers. Measured with immunoSEQ multiplex PCR; TCRdb has only the in-frame clones, and not every one. The V and J calls and the clone size are those of that table, but D and trimming were determined from the DNA. The repertoire includes around 62,000 clones, 88% of them detected once, and approximately 45% sits in the top ten.

Sequenced: peripheral blood. The source of this sequence is a woman between 55 and 75 years old with COVID-19, enrolled during active disease. V usage is TRBV7-2 and J usage is TRBJ2-5; D is unclear. CDR3: CASSFSQETQYF. CDR3 bases: TGTGCCAGCAGCTTCAGTCAAGAGACCCAGTACTTC.